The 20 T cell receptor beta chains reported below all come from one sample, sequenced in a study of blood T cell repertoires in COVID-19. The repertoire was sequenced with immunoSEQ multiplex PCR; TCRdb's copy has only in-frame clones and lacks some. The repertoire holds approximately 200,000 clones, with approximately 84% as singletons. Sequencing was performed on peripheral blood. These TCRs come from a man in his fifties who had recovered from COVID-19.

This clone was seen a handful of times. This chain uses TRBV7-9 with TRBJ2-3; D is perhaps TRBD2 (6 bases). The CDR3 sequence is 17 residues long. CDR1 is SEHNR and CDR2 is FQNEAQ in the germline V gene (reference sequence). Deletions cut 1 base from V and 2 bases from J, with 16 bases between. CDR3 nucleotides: TGTGCCAGCAGCTTAGAGTTCGGGAGCGAAATCACAGATACGCAGTATTTT. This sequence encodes CASSLEFGSEITDTQYF.

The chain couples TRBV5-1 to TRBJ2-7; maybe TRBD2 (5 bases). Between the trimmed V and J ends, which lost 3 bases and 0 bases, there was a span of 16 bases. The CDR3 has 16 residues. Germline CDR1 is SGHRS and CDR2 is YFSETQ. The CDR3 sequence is CASSSEPGIRSYEQYF. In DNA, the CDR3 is TGCGCCAGCAGCTCCGAACCCGGGATCCGCTCCTACGAGCAGTACTTC.

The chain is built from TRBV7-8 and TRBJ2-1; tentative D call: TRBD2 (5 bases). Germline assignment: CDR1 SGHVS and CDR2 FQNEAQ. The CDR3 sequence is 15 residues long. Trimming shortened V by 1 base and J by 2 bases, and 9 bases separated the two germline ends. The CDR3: CASSLVAGTYNEQFF. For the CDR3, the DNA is TGTGCCAGCAGCTTAGTCGCGGGCACCTACAATGAGCAGTTCTTC. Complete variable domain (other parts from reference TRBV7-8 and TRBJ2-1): GAGVSQSPRYKVAKRGQDVALRCDPISGHVSLFWYQQALGQGPEFLTYFQNEAQLDKSGLPSDRFFAERPEGSVSTLKIQRTQQEDSAVYLCASSLVAGTYNEQFFGPGTRLTVL.

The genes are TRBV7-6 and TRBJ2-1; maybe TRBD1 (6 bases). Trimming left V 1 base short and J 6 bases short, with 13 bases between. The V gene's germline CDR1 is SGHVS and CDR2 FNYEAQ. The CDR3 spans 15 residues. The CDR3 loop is CASSLETGLLNEQFF. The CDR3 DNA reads TGTGCCAGCAGCTTAGAAACAGGGCTTCTCAATGAGCAGTTCTTC.

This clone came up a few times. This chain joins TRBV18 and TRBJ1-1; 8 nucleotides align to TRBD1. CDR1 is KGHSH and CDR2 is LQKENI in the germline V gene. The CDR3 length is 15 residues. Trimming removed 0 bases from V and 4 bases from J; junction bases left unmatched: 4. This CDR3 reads CASSPPRGRVTEAFF. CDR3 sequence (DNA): TGTGCCAGCTCACCACCCAGGGGGCGCGTCACTGAAGCTTTCTTT. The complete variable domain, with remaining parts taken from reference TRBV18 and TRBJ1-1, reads NAGVMQNPRHLVRRRGQEARLRCSPMKGHSHVYWYRQLPEEGLKFMVYLQKENIIDESGMPKERFSAEFPKEGPSILRIQQVVRGDSAAYFCASSPPRGRVTEAFFGQGTRLTVV.

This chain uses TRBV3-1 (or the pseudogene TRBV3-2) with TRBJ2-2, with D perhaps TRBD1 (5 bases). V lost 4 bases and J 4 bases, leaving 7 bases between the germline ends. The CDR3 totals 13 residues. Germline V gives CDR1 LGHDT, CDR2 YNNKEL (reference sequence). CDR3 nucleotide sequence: TGTGCCAGCAGCCGGGGCACCACCGGGGAGCTGTTTTTT. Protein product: CASSRGTTGELFF.

This CDR3 is CASSPDRGRSYEQYF. As DNA, the CDR3 is TGTGCCAGCAGCCCTGACAGGGGGCGTTCCTACGAGCAGTACTTC. The rearrangement joins TRBV6-6 to TRBJ2-7; 10 nucleotides agree with TRBD1. This CDR3 spans 15 amino acids. J was trimmed by 1 base and V by 6 bases; bases with no gene match: 6. Germline-derived CDR1 and CDR2 are MNHNY and SVGAGI (reference sequence).

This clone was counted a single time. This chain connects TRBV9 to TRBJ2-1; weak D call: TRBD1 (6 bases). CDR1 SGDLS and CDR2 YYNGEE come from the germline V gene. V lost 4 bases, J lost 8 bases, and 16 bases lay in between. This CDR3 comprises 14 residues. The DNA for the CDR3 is TGTGCCAGCAGCCGCAGGGGCCAGTGGGATGAGCAGTTCTTC. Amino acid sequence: CASSRRGQWDEQFF.

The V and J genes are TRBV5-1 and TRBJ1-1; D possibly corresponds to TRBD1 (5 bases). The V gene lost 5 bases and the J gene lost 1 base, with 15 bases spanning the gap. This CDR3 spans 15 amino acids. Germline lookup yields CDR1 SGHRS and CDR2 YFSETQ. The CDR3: CASRLLQDSNTEAFF. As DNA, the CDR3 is TGCGCCAGCAGATTATTACAGGATTCGAACACTGAAGCTTTCTTT.

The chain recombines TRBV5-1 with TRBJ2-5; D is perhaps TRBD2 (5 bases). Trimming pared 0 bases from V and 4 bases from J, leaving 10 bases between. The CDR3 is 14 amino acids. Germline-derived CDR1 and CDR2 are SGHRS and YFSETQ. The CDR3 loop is CASSLALGRETQYF. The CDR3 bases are TGCGCCAGCAGCTTGGCTTTGGGGAGAGAGACCCAGTACTTC.

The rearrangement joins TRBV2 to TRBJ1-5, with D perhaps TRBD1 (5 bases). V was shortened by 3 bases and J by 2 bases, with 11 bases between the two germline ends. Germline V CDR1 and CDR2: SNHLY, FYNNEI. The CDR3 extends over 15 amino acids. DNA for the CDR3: TGTGCCAGCAGTGACACAGGCTTTGGCAATCAGCCCCAGCATTTT. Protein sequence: CASSDTGFGNQPQHF.

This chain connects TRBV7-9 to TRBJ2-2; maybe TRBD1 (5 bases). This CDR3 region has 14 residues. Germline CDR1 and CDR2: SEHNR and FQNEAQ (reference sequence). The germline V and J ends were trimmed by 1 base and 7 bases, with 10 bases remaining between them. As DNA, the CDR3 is TGTGCCAGCAGCTTAGAAGGGGTCATCGGGGAGCTGTTTTTT. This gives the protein CASSLEGVIGELFF.

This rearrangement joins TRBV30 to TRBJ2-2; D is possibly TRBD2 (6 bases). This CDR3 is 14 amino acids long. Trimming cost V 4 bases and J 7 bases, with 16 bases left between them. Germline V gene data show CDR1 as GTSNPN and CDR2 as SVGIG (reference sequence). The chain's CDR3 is CAWTRTSNSGELFF. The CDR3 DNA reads TGTGCCTGGACCAGAACTAGCAATAGCGGGGAGCTGTTTTTT.

In DNA form, the CDR3 reads TGTGCCAGCAGTATCCCGACAGCCGGAAATGAAAAACTGTTTTTT. It encodes CASSIPTAGNEKLFF. The chain is built from TRBV28 and TRBJ1-4; D might be TRBD1 (5 bases). Germline V gives CDR1 MDHEN, CDR2 SYDVKM. With 5 bases removed from V and 5 bases from J, the gap between germline ends came to 15 bases. The CDR3 is made up of 15 amino acids.

The CDR3 here is CASSSGGPNTGELFF. CDR3 in DNA: TGTGCCAGCAGCTCGGGGGGGCCAAACACCGGGGAGCTGTTTTTT. The genes are TRBV5-4 and TRBJ2-2, with 8 bases identical to TRBD2. V lost 3 bases and J lost 2; bases outside the gene matches: 3. Germline CDR1 and CDR2: SGHNT and YYREEE (reference sequence). The CDR3 consists of 15 residues.

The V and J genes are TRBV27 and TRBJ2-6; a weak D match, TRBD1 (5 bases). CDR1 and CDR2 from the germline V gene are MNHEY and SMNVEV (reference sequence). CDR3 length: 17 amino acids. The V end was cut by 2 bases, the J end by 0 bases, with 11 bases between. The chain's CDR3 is CASSLRQPNSGANVLTF. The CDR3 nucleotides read TGTGCCAGCAGTTTAAGACAGCCTAACTCTGGGGCCAACGTCCTGACTTTC.

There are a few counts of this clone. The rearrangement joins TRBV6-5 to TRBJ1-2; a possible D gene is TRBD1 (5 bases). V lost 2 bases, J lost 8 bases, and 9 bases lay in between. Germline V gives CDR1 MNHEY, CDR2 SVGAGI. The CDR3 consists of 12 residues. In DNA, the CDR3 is TGTGCCAGCAGTTACGTTGGGGGGGGCTACACCTTC. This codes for CASSYVGGGYTF.

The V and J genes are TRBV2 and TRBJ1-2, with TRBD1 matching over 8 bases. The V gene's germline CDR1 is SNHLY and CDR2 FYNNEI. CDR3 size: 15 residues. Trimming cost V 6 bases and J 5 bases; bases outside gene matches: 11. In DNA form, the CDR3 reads TGTGCCAGCAGCTTGGACAGGGAGATGGGTTATGGCTACACCTTC. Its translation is CASSLDREMGYGYTF.

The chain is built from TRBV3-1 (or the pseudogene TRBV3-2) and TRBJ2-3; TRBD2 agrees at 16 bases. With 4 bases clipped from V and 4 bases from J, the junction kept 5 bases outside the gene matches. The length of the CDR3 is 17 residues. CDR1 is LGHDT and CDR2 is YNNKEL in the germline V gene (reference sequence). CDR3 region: CASSPGTSGRAPDTQYF. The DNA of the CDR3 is TGTGCCAGCAGCCCAGGGACTAGCGGGAGGGCCCCAGATACGCAGTATTTT.

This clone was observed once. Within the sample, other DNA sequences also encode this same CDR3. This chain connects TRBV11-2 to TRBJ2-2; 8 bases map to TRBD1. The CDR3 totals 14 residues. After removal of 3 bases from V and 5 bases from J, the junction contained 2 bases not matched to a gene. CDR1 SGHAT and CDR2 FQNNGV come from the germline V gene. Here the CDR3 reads CASSFGQGTGELFF. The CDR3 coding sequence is TGTGCCAGCAGCTTCGGACAGGGAACCGGGGAGCTGTTTTTT.